This passage covers 21 T cell receptor beta chains from one sample sequenced in a study of a mutant IDH1 vaccine in newly diagnosed glioma. Sample time point: baseline, week 1 (first vaccination visit). The treatment was: pre-vaccination baseline after standard-of-care therapy. The protocol was immunoSEQ multiplex PCR, while the TCRdb copy is restricted to in-frame clones and leaves out a portion. The sample includes about 92,000 clones, roughly four fifths of them seen just once. This specimen was PBMCs, taken from a glioma patient treated with radiotherapy, temozolomide or both. Receptors were obtained from a woman in her forties or fifties with glioma.

V is TRBV19 and J is TRBJ1-2; 7 bases are shared with TRBD1. The V segment lost 6 bases and the J segment 4 bases; nucleotides outside the gene matches: 8. Germline V CDR1 and CDR2: LNHDA, SQIVND (reference sequence). The CDR3 sequence is 14 residues long. CDR3 nucleotides: TGTGCCAGTAGGGGGATAAGGGGGCCCTATGGCTACACCTTC. It is translated as CASRGIRGPYGYTF. Using reference TRBV19 and TRBJ1-2 for the parts outside the CDR3, the full variable domain is DGGITQSPKYLFRKEGQNVTLSCEQNLNHDAMYWYRQDPGQGLRLIYYSQIVNDFQKGDIAEGYSVSREKKESFPLTVTSAQKNPTAFYLCASRGIRGPYGYTFGSGTRLTVV.

This rearrangement joins TRBV5-1 to TRBJ1-1; D perhaps matches TRBD1 (5 bases). CDR1 and CDR2 (germline): SGHRS, YFSETQ. CDR3 length: 15 amino acids. Trimming pared 3 bases from V and 8 bases from J, leaving 20 bases between. CDR3 protein: CASSSTGLPTEEAFF. In nucleotides, the CDR3 is TGCGCCAGCAGCTCGACCGGACTACCGACAGAAGAAGCTTTCTTT.

This chain connects TRBV5-4 to TRBJ2-6; possible D gene TRBD1, 6 bases. Germline V CDR1 and CDR2: SGHNT, YYREEE (reference sequence). CDR3 length: 14 amino acids. V lost 0 bases and J 10 bases, leaving 11 bases between the germline ends. The CDR3, as DNA: TGTGCCAGCAGCTTGGGACGGGACACTAACGTCCTGACTTTC. It codes for CASSLGRDTNVLTF. Full variable domain (rest looked up from reference TRBV5-4 and TRBJ2-6): ETGVTQSPTHLIKTRGQQVTLRCSSQSGHNTVSWYQQALGQGPQFIFQYYREEENGRGNFPPRFSGLQFPNYSSELNVNALELDDSALYLCASSLGRDTNVLTFGAGSRLTVL.

This clone appeared a single time. This chain connects TRBV5-6 to TRBJ2-2; D may be TRBD2 (5 bases). This CDR3 is built from 16 residues. Trimming took off 0 bases at V and 5 bases at J, with 14 bases between the two ends. Germline values: CDR1 SGHDT, CDR2 YYEEEE. The CDR3 spells CASSLVEGQETGELFF. The CDR3 DNA sequence: TGTGCCAGCAGCTTGGTTGAGGGTCAGGAAACCGGGGAGCTGTTTTTT.

The chain carries TRBV13 and TRBJ2-6, with D possibly matching TRBD2 (6 bases). The germline gives CDR1 PRHDT, CDR2 FYEKMQ (reference sequence). V dropped 1 base and J dropped 3 bases, with 10 bases sitting between them. CDR3 length: 16 amino acids. CDR3 in amino acids: CASSLDRGGGANVLTF. The DNA of the CDR3 is TGTGCCAGCAGCTTAGATCGGGGAGGTGGGGCCAACGTCCTGACTTTC.

The chain joins TRBV5-4 to TRBJ1-1; 8 nucleotides match TRBD1. The CDR3 has 15 residues. In germline, CDR1 is SGHNT, CDR2 YYREEE (reference sequence). V trimming: 4 bases; J trimming: 1 base; junction bases outside the gene matches: 6. CDR3 nucleotide sequence: TGTGCCAGCAGCCGCCCGGACAGGGCGAACACTGAAGCTTTCTTT. Protein product: CASSRPDRANTEAFF.

The chain has TRBV7-2 and TRBJ2-2; D remains ambiguous. Germline V gene data show CDR1 as SGHTA and CDR2 as FQGNSA. Trimming shortened V by 5 bases and J by 8 bases, and 9 bases separated the two germline ends. This CDR3 contains 12 residues. CDR3 amino acids: CASSQLMGELFF. The DNA of the CDR3 is TGTGCCAGCAGCCAGCTCATGGGGGAGCTGTTTTTT.

This chain connects TRBV5-1 to TRBJ2-1; 7 bases are shared with TRBD1. Germline CDR1 reads SGHRS; CDR2 reads YFSETQ. CDR3 length equals 15 residues. With V trimmed by 0 bases and J by 7 bases, 7 bases remained unmatched. The CDR3 bases are TGCGCCAGCAGCTTGGTAGGGGGCGAGATAAATGAGCAGTTCTTC. Protein: CASSLVGGEINEQFF.

The chain has TRBV7-2 and TRBJ2-7; 8 nucleotides match TRBD2. Losses at the gene ends were 8 bases for V and 5 bases for J; bases not matched to a gene: 14. The CDR3 covers 15 residues. Germline loops: CDR1 SGHTA, CDR2 FQGNSA. CDR3 coding DNA: TGTGCCAGCGGACTAGCTGGACCTTCTCTCAACGAGCAGTACTTC. This gives the protein CASGLAGPSLNEQYF.

CDR3 sequence: CASSSTPSYEQYF. CDR3 sequence (DNA): TGTGCCAGTAGTTCGACACCATCCTACGAGCAGTACTTC. The chain carries TRBV19 and TRBJ2-7; D gene ambiguous. CDR1 and CDR2 (germline): LNHDA, SQIVND (reference sequence). The CDR3 covers 13 residues. With 5 bases removed from V and 1 base from J, the gap between germline ends came to 9 bases. Using reference TRBV19 and TRBJ2-7 for the parts outside the CDR3, the full variable domain is DGGITQSPKYLFRKEGQNVTLSCEQNLNHDAMYWYRQDPGQGLRLIYYSQIVNDFQKGDIAEGYSVSREKKESFPLTVTSAQKNPTAFYLCASSSTPSYEQYFGPGTRLTVT.

The V call is TRBV29-1, the J call TRBJ2-3; D possibly corresponds to TRBD2 (5 bases). This CDR3 comprises 12 residues. Trimming removed 6 bases from V and 0 bases from J, with 7 bases in between. CDR1 SQVTM and CDR2 ANQGSEA come from the germline V gene. The CDR3 bases are TGCAGCGTGGAGGAGAGCACAGATACGCAGTATTTT. Residues: CSVEESTDTQYF.

The V and J genes are TRBV27 and TRBJ1-5; 12 nucleotides line up with TRBD1. CDR3 length: 14 residues. V gave up 6 bases and J gave up 7 bases; unmatched junction bases: 4. In germline, CDR1 is MNHEY, CDR2 SMNVEV (reference sequence). Here the CDR3 DNA reads TGTGCCAGCAGGGGACAGGGGGCTAGCCAGCCCCAGCATTTT. This codes for CASRGQGASQPQHF.

This clone was found a few times. The chain uses TRBV27 and TRBJ1-1; TRBD1 is a possible D gene (6 bases). This CDR3 comprises 13 residues. CDR1 and CDR2 (germline): MNHEY, SMNVEV (reference sequence). Trimming took 4 bases from V and 1 from J, leaving 7 bases between them. The CDR3 nucleotides read TGTGCCAGCAGTTGGGGGGCGAACACTGAAGCTTTCTTT. It yields the protein CASSWGANTEAFF.

The rearrangement links TRBV27 to TRBJ2-5; 7 positions agree with TRBD1. Unmatched junction bases numbered 10, after V lost 5 bases and J lost 7 bases. CDR1 MNHEY and CDR2 SMNVEV come from the germline V gene (reference sequence). The CDR3 has 14 residues. CDR3 region: CASSPGTDSWTQYF. CDR3 nucleotide sequence: TGTGCCAGCAGTCCCGGGACAGACAGCTGGACCCAGTACTTC.

The chain is built from TRBV14 and TRBJ1-1; 7 nucleotides match TRBD1. This CDR3 contains 23 residues. The germline gives CDR1 SGHDN, CDR2 FVKESK. J gave up 2 bases and V 1 base, and 28 bases lay outside the gene matches. CDR3 DNA: TGTGCCAGCAGCCAAGCCGGGGGACAGCACGCATCCAGCCTGATTTGGTCCAACACTGAAGCTTTCTTT. This translates into CASSQAGGQHASSLIWSNTEAFF.

A single count supports this clone. The chain links TRBV6-5 to TRBJ2-1; the match to TRBD1 covers 9 bases. J was trimmed by 9 bases and V by 2 bases; bases with no gene match: 8. The CDR3 runs 15 residues. Looked up from germline, CDR1 is MNHEY and CDR2 is SVGAGI. The CDR3 region is CASSYTNRGQAEQFF. DNA for the CDR3: TGTGCCAGCAGTTACACCAACAGGGGGCAGGCTGAGCAGTTCTTC.

This clone was found a few times. The chain recombines TRBV12-5 with TRBJ2-3, with 13 bases lining up with TRBD2. The CDR3 length is 17 residues. The ends lost 8 bases at V and 0 bases at J; junction bases unmatched: 8. Germline CDR1 LGHNT, CDR2 FRNRAP. CDR3 nucleotide sequence: TGTGCTAGTCAGACAGGGACTAGCGGGGATAGCACAGATACGCAGTATTTT. Amino acid sequence: CASQTGTSGDSTDTQYF.

This clone appeared a single time. V is TRBV5-1 and J is TRBJ2-5; TRBD1 matches 9 bases. Germline V gene data show CDR1 as SGHRS and CDR2 as YFSETQ. V was clipped by 2 bases and J by 5 bases; unmatched bases: 7. The CDR3 consists of 15 residues. As DNA, the CDR3 is TGCGCCAGCAGCTTTAACAGGGGGCTGGGGGAGACCCAGTACTTC. Translated, it gives CASSFNRGLGETQYF. The full variable domain, its missing parts supplied by reference TRBV5-1 and TRBJ2-5, is KAGVTQTPRYLIKTRGQQVTLSCSPISGHRSVSWYQQTPGQGLQFLFEYFSETQRNKGNFPGRFSGRQFSNSRSEMNVSTLELGDSALYLCASSFNRGLGETQYFGPGTRLLVL.

In this sample, this clone turned up once. The CDR3 nucleotides are TGTGCCAGCAGTTTATTGGGTCAAGAGACCCAGTACTTC. Its protein is CASSLLGQETQYF. The chain recombines TRBV28 with TRBJ2-5; D ambiguous. Germline CDR1 MDHEN, CDR2 SYDVKM. This CDR3 contains 13 residues. V lost 1 base and J lost 2, with 5 bases in between.

This sequence joins TRBV10-3 and TRBJ2-5; possibly TRBD2 for D (5 bases). Germline V lookup: CDR1 ENHRY, CDR2 SYGVKD. The CDR3 is 12 amino acids. Trimming cost V 6 bases and J 5 bases, with 10 bases left between them. CDR3 sequence (DNA): TGTGCCATCAGGGACTCTATGGAGACCCAGTACTTC. This translates into CAIRDSMETQYF.

The CDR3: CASSFPGTNYGYTF. CDR3 DNA: TGTGCCAGCAGCTTCCCCGGGACTAACTATGGCTACACCTTC. This chain connects TRBV7-2 to TRBJ1-2; D is undetermined. Germline loops: CDR1 SGHTA, CDR2 FQGNSA. This CDR3 contains 14 residues. Trimming removed 3 bases from V and 0 bases from J, with 8 bases in between.